This T cell receptor (beta chain) emerged from a study of blood T cell repertoires in COVID-19. Produced via immunoSEQ multiplex PCR; TCRdb's table is partial and in-frame only. The repertoire consists of about 140,000 clones, with about nine tenths occurring once and the leading ten covering 8% to 11%. This TCR was recovered from a man aged 50 or older with active or convalescent COVID-19. Specimen: peripheral blood.

The CDR3: CATSDPGTSGRGGKNIQYF. DNA for the CDR3: TGTGCCACCAGTGATCCCGGGACTAGCGGGAGAGGTGGCAAAAACATTCAGTACTTC. The rearrangement joins TRBV24-1 to TRBJ2-4; 14 bases map to TRBD2. This CDR3 is 19 amino acids long. J gave up 3 bases and V 3 bases, and 9 bases lay outside the gene matches. Per the germline V gene, CDR1 is KGHDR and CDR2 is SFDVKD.